The 13 T cell receptor beta chains listed next were all sequenced from one sample in a study of response to subunit inactivated influenza vaccine. TCRdb re-derived calls from the RT-PCR reads in MiXCR, one entry per CDR3 protein. The data contain 250,000 to 350,000 distinct CDR3 sequences, around 20% of them seen just once; the ten biggest clones take up approximately 10%. Material: PBMCs from blood, obtained about 20 months after vaccination. These receptors were taken from a man aged 45 to 75 who received an inactivated influenza vaccine.

This clonotype was counted at least ten times. This chain joins TRBV6-1 and TRBJ1-2; the D is unclear. Trimming cost V 6 bases and J 4 bases, with 15 bases left between them. Germline V CDR1 and CDR2: MNHNS, SASEGT. CDR3 length: 14 residues. As DNA, the CDR3 is TGTGCCAGCAGCAAACGACGGACTGGCTATGGCTACACCTTC. It translates to CASSKRRTGYGYTF.

The rearrangement joins TRBV30 to TRBJ1-2, with a possible D match to TRBD1 (5 bases). The CDR3 length is 13 residues. With 2 bases removed from V and 3 bases from J, the gap between germline ends came to 10 bases. The germline gives CDR1 GTSNPN, CDR2 SVGIG (reference sequence). The CDR3 here is CAWSSRGDYGYTF. The CDR3 nucleotides read TGTGCCTGGAGTTCCCGAGGGGACTATGGCTACACCTTC.

The table lists this clonotype with a few counts. The chain joins TRBV7-2 to TRBJ2-5; 7 bases are shared with TRBD1. CDR3 length equals 13 residues. CDR1 and CDR2 from the germline V gene are SGHTA and FQGNSA. J lost 4 bases, V lost 3 bases, and 2 bases had no gene match. The CDR3 region is CASSFWDRETQYF. The CDR3 nucleotides are TGTGCCAGCAGCTTTTGGGACAGAGAGACCCAGTACTTC. The complete variable domain, with remaining parts taken from reference TRBV7-2 and TRBJ2-5, reads GAGVSQSPSNKVTEKGKDVELRCDPISGHTALYWYRQSLGQGLEFLIYFQGNSAPDKSGLPSDRFSAERTGGSVSTLTIQRTQQEDSAVYLCASSFWDRETQYFGPGTRLLVL.

This clonotype was seen more than once but under ten times. The J gene is TRBJ1-4, the V gene TRBV12-3 or TRBV12-4; 9 bases agree with TRBD1. The ends lost 6 bases at V and 8 bases at J; junction bases unmatched: 10. The CDR3 loop spans 15 amino acids. The CDR3 is CASSSGTGLREKLFF. The CDR3 DNA reads as TGTGCCAGCAGCTCCGGGACAGGGCTTAGGGAAAAACTGTTTTTT.

The J gene is TRBJ2-5, the V gene TRBV20-1; possibly TRBD1 or TRBD2 for D (6 bases each). V was cut by 4 bases and J by 1 base, with 10 bases left in between. CDR1 DFQATT and CDR2 SNEGSKA come from the germline V gene (reference sequence). This CDR3 is 13 amino acids long. In nucleotides, the CDR3 is TGCAGTGCTAACGAGGGGGGCCAAGAGACCCAGTACTTC. Its translation is CSANEGGQETQYF.

The chain recombines TRBV7-9 with TRBJ1-2, with D perhaps matching TRBD1 (6 bases). The CDR3 runs 15 residues. CDR1 SEHNR and CDR2 FQNEAQ come from the germline V gene (reference sequence). V was cut by 3 bases and J by 0 bases, with 11 bases left in between. The chain's CDR3 is CASSLTGYSNYGYTF. DNA of the CDR3: TGTGCCAGCAGCTTGACAGGATATTCTAACTATGGCTACACCTTC. Combining the CDR3 with reference TRBV7-9 and TRBJ1-2 gives the whole variable domain DTGVSQNPRHKITKRGQNVTFRCDPISEHNRLYWYRQTLGQGPEFLTYFQNEAQLEKSRLLSDRFSAERPKGSFSTLEIQRTEQGDSAMYLCASSLTGYSNYGYTFGSGTRLTVV.

This clonotype occurred many times. The rearrangement uses TRBV20-1 and TRBJ1-5; 9 bases are a match to TRBD1. The CDR3 sequence is 16 residues long. Unmatched junction bases numbered 14, after V lost 0 bases and J lost 11 bases. CDR1 and CDR2 (germline): DFQATT, SNEGSKA (reference sequence). In DNA, the CDR3 is TGCAGTGCTAGAGATCCTCGACAGGGGGAGGATTGGACCCAGCATTTT. Translating gives CSARDPRQGEDWTQHF.

This clonotype was seen a handful of times. The V and J genes are TRBV29-1 and TRBJ2-4; possibly TRBD1 or TRBD2 for D (5 bases each). This CDR3 spans 12 amino acids. Germline assignment: CDR1 SQVTM and CDR2 ANQGSEA. V was cut by 3 bases and J by 6 bases, with 9 bases left in between. CDR3 DNA: TGCAGCGTTGAGGGACCAACAAACATTCAGTACTTC. It specifies CSVEGPTNIQYF.

V gene TRBV6-2 or TRBV6-3 combines with J gene TRBJ1-2; 10 positions agree with TRBD1. In germline, CDR1 is MNHEY, CDR2 SVGEGT. The CDR3 is 14 amino acids. The trim removed 6 bases at V and 2 bases at J, leaving 3 bases unmatched. This chain's CDR3 is CASRRDRGNYGYTF. In DNA, the CDR3 is TGTGCCAGCAGACGGGACAGGGGAAACTATGGCTACACCTTC.

This clonotype was observed a few times. The genes are TRBV4-2 and TRBJ1-1; tentative D call: TRBD1 (5 bases). The CDR3 totals 13 residues. V gave up 1 base and J gave up 10 bases, with 13 bases separating them. Germline V gene data show CDR1 as LGHNA and CDR2 as YNFKEQ. The CDR3 loop reads CASSQVEGRGAFF. Written as DNA, the CDR3 is TGTGCCAGCAGCCAAGTTGAGGGGAGGGGAGCTTTCTTT.

This clonotype was seen at least ten times. The rearrangement joins TRBV2 to TRBJ2-7; 7 nucleotides agree with TRBD1. The junction had 11 bases not matched to a gene; V was cut back by 6 bases and J by 3 bases. CDR1 and CDR2 from the germline V gene are SNHLY and FYNNEI. The CDR3 consists of 15 residues. CDR3 amino acids: CASSLGQAGIYEQYF. CDR3 coding DNA: TGTGCCAGCAGCCTAGGACAGGCCGGAATCTACGAGCAGTACTTC.

The chain links TRBV12-3 or TRBV12-4 to TRBJ1-6; unclear D gene. V was pared by 3 bases and J by 8 bases, with 11 bases between. The CDR3 length is 14 residues. CDR3 DNA sequence: TGTGCCAGCAGTTTTCGGCAGAGGGATTCACCCCTCCACTTT. Residues: CASSFRQRDSPLHF.

The chain employs TRBV20-1 and TRBJ2-1; 11 bases agree with TRBD1. The CDR3 is 16 residues long. The V gene end was trimmed by 0 bases and the J gene end by 7 bases; junction bases not matched to a gene: 8. Germline V gene data show CDR1 as DFQATT and CDR2 as SNEGSKA (reference sequence). The CDR3 sequence: CSARDLDRGLRNEQFF. The CDR3, as DNA: TGCAGTGCTAGAGATCTGGACAGGGGGCTTCGGAATGAGCAGTTCTTC.